This TCR beta chain was sequenced for a study of response to subunit inactivated influenza vaccine. Each CDR3 protein gets one entry after TCRdb re-called the RT-PCR reads with MiXCR. Counted here are around 500,000 distinct CDR3 sequences, 10% to 11% occurring once; the ten biggest clones make up over 9.5%. Germline assignment: CDR1 SGHTA and CDR2 FQGNSA. There are 14 residues in the CDR3. Trimming removed 1 base at V and 4 bases at J, with 10 bases between. This chain links TRBV7-2 with TRBJ1-1, with D possibly being TRBD1 (5 bases). Here the sequenced sample was PBMCs from blood, taken about 6 weeks after vaccination. The clonotype originates from a man between 50 and 59 years old who received an inactivated influenza vaccine. This chain's CDR3 is CASSLGIRVTEAFF. Here the CDR3 DNA reads TGTGCCAGCAGCTTAGGGATCAGGGTCACTGAAGCTTTCTTT.